The 3 T cell receptor beta chains presented below share a single source sample, sequenced in a study of T cell responses to AZD1222 COVID-19 vaccine. Method: immunoSEQ multiplex PCR; TCRdb's copy keeps in-frame clones and lacks some. The table lists about 17,000 clones, about 80% of them singletons. The specimen was peripheral blood, collected 28 days after the second AZD1222 dose. Every receptor here comes from an adult who received the AZD1222 COVID-19 vaccine.

The chain employs TRBV25-1 and TRBJ1-2; the D gene is possibly TRBD1 (5 bases). The CDR3 contains 14 residues. Germline V lookup: CDR1 MGHDK, CDR2 SYGVNS. Trimming cost V 3 bases and J 1 base, with 9 bases left between them. The CDR3 loop is CASSDPQDNYGYTF. The CDR3 DNA is TGTGCCAGCAGTGATCCACAGGATAACTATGGCTACACCTTC.

This chain links TRBV3-1 (or the pseudogene TRBV3-2) with TRBJ1-6, with no clear D. This CDR3 spans 13 amino acids. Trimming shortened V by 4 bases and J by 9 bases, and 10 bases separated the two germline ends. The germline V gene encodes CDR1 LGHDT and CDR2 YNNKEL (reference sequence). The CDR3 coding sequence is TGTGCCAGCAGCCGCGATGGAGGTTCACCCCTCCACTTT. Translation gives CASSRDGGSPLHF.

The chain couples TRBV3-1 (or the pseudogene TRBV3-2) to TRBJ2-3; D assignment may be TRBD1 or TRBD2 (7 bases each). The CDR3 has 15 residues. V dropped 1 base and J dropped 4 bases, with 12 bases sitting between them. Per germline, CDR1 LGHDT and CDR2 YNNKEL (reference sequence). The CDR3 DNA sequence: TGTGCCAGCAGCCAAGCAGGGGGGGGGTCAGATACGCAGTATTTT. Translating it yields CASSQAGGGSDTQYF.